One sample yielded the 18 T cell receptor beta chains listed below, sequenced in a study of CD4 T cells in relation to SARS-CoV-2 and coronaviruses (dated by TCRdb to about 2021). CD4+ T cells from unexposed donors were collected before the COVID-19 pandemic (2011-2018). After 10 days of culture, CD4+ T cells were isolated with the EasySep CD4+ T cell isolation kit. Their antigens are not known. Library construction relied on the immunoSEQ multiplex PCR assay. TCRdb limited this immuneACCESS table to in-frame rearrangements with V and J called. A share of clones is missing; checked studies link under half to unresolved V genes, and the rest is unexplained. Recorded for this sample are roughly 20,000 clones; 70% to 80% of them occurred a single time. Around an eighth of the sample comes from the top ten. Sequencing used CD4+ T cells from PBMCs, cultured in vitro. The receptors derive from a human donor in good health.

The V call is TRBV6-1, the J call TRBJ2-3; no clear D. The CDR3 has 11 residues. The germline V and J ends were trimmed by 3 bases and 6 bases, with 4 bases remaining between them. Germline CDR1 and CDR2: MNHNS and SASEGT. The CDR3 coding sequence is TGTGCCAGCAGTGAGGGGGATACGCAGTATTTT. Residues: CASSEGDTQYF.

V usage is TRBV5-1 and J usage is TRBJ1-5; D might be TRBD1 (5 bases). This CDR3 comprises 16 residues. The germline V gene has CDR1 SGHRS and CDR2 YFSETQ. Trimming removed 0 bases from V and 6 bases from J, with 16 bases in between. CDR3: CASSLGAQGTGQPQHF. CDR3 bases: TGCGCCAGCAGCTTGGGAGCTCAGGGAACAGGTCAGCCCCAGCATTTT.

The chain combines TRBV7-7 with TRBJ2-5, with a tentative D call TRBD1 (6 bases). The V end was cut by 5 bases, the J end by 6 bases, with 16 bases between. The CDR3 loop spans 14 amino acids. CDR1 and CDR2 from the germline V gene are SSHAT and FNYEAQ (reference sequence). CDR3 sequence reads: CASSARTVAQTQYF. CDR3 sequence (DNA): TGTGCCAGCAGCGCTCGGACAGTCGCGCAGACCCAGTACTTC.

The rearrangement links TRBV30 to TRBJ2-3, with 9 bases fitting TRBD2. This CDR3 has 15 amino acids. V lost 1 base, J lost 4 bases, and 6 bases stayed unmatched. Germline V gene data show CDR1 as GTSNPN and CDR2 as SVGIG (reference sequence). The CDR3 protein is CAWSGLAGWSDTQYF. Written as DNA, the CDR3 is TGTGCCTGGAGTGGGCTAGCGGGATGGTCAGATACGCAGTATTTT.

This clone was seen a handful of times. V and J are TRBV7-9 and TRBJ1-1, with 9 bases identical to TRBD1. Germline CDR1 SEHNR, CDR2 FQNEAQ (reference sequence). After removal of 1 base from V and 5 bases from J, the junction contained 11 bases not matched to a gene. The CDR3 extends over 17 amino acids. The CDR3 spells CASSLGRFDRGWTEAFF. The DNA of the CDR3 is TGTGCCAGCAGCTTAGGACGCTTTGACAGGGGGTGGACTGAAGCTTTCTTT.

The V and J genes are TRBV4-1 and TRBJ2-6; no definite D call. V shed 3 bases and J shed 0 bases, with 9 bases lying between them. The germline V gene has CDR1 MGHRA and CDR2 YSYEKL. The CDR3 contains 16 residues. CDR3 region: CASSHLGYSGANVLTF. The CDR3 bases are TGCGCCAGCAGCCATCTAGGTTACTCTGGGGCCAACGTCCTGACTTTC.

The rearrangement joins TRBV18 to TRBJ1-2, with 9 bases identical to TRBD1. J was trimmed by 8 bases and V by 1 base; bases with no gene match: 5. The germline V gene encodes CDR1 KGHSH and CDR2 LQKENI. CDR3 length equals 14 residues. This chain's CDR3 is CASSPRGTGQGYTF. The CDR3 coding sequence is TGTGCCAGCTCACCACGAGGGACAGGGCAGGGCTACACCTTC. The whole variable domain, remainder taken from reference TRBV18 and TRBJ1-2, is NAGVMQNPRHLVRRRGQEARLRCSPMKGHSHVYWYRQLPEEGLKFMVYLQKENIIDESGMPKERFSAEFPKEGPSILRIQQVVRGDSAAYFCASSPRGTGQGYTFGSGTRLTVV.

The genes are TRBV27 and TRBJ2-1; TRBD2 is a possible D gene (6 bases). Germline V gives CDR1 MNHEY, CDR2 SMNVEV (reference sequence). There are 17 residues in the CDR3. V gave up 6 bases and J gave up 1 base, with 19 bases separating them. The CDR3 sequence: CASSRTASASSYNEQFF. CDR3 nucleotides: TGTGCCAGCAGCAGAACCGCTAGCGCCTCGTCCTACAATGAGCAGTTCTTC.

Here the CDR3 DNA reads TGTGCCTGGAAGAGATGGGGCAGAAGCTGGGCCAACGTCCTGACTTTC. Amino acids: CAWKRWGRSWANVLTF. The chain is built from TRBV30 and TRBJ2-6, with a tentative D call TRBD1 (5 bases). Germline CDR1 GTSNPN, CDR2 SVGIG (reference sequence). The length of the CDR3 is 16 residues. Trimming removed 4 bases from V and 5 bases from J, with 18 bases in between.

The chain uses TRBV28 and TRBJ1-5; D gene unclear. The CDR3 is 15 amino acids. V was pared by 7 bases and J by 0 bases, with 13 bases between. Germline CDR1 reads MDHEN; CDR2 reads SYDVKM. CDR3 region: CASTDPGYSNQPQHF. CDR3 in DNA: TGTGCCAGCACCGACCCCGGGTATAGCAATCAGCCCCAGCATTTT.

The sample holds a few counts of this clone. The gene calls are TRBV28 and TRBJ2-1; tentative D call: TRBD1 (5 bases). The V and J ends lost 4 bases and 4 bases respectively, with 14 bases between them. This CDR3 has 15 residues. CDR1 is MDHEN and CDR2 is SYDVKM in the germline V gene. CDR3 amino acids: CASSSFRRGYNEQFF. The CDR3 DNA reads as TGTGCCAGCAGTTCTTTTCGAAGGGGATACAATGAGCAGTTCTTC.

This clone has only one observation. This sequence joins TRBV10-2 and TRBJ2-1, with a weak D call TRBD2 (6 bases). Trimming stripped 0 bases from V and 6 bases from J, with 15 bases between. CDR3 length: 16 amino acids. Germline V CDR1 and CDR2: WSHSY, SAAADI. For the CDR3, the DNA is TGCGCCAGCAGTGAGTCGTCCAAGGTCGGGAGCAATGAGCAGTTCTTC. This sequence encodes CASSESSKVGSNEQFF.

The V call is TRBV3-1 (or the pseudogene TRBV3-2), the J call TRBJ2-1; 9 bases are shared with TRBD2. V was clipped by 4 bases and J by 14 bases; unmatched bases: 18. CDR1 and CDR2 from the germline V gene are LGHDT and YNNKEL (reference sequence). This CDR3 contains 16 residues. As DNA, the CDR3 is TGTGCCAGCAGCCCGGTGGGGATAGCGGGAGAGACCACCGAGTTCTTC. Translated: CASSPVGIAGETTEFF.

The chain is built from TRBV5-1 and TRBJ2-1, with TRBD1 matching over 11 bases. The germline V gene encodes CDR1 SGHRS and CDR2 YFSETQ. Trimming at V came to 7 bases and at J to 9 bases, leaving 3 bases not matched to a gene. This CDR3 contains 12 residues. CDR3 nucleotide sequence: TGCGCCAGCGGACAGGGGGCGAGTGAGCAGTTCTTC. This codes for CASGQGASEQFF.

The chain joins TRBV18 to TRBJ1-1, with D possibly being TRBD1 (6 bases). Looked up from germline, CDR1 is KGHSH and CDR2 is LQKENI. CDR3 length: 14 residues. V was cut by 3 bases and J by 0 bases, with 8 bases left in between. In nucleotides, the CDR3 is TGTGCCAGCTCACCCGGACAGTTGAACACTGAAGCTTTCTTT. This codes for CASSPGQLNTEAFF.

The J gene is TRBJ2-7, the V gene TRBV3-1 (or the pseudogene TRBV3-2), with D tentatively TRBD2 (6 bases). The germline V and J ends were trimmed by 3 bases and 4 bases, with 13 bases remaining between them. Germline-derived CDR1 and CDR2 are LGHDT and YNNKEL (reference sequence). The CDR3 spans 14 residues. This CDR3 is CASSHSGTQYEQYF. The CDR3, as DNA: TGTGCCAGCAGCCACTCCGGGACTCAGTACGAGCAGTACTTC.

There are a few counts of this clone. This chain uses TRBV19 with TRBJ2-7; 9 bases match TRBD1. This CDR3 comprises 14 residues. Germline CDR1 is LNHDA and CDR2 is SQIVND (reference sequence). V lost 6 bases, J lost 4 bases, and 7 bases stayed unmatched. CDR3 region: CASSRTGARYEQYF. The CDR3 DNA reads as TGTGCCAGTAGCCGGACAGGGGCTAGGTACGAGCAGTACTTC.

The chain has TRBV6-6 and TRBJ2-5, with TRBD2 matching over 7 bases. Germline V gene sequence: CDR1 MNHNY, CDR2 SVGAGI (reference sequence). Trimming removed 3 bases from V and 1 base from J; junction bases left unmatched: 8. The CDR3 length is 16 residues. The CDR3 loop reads CASSYPPGGIQETQYF. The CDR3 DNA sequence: TGTGCCAGCAGTTATCCCCCGGGAGGTATCCAAGAGACCCAGTACTTC.